This is a list of T cell receptor beta chains from one sample in a study of cytomegalovirus exposure and HLA in healthy donors. TCRdb's table, derived via immunoSEQ multiplex PCR, lists solely in-frame clones and lacks some. The repertoire holds hundreds of thousands of clones, with 70% to 90% as singletons. Sequenced material: PBMCs. The receptors derive from a woman aged 18-29 years in good health and CMV-seronegative. The CDR3 runs from the conserved cysteine through the conserved F or W. Fields, in order: V gene, D gene, clone size, J gene, CDR3 protein, CDR3 DNA. D genes are given only for firm matches. Some rows mark clone size as missing; the rest say once, few, many or name a class of expanded clone.

v_call: TRBV5-4
d_call: TRBD1
clone_size: NA
j_call: TRBJ2-7
cdr3_aa: CASSLNGQATYEQYF
cdr3_nt: TGTGCCAGCAGTCTCAACGGACAGGCCACCTACGAGCAGTACTTC

v_call: TRBV12-1
d_call: NA
clone_size: NA
j_call: TRBJ2-7
cdr3_aa: CASSPVGREVPYEQYF
cdr3_nt: TGTGCCAGCAGCCCAGTGGGGCGGGAGGTACCTTACGAGCAGTACTTC

v_call: TRBV5-1
d_call: NA
clone_size: NA
j_call: TRBJ1-2
cdr3_aa: CASSLEEGPAGYTF
cdr3_nt: TGCGCCAGCAGCTTGGAGGAGGGGCCGGCCGGCTACACCTTC

v_call: TRBV4-1
d_call: NA
clone_size: NA
j_call: TRBJ1-5
cdr3_aa: CASSQERGTSNQPQHF
cdr3_nt: TGCGCCAGCAGCCAAGAACGGGGGACTAGCAATCAGCCCCAGCATTTT

v_call: TRBV11-2
d_call: TRBD1
clone_size: NA
j_call: TRBJ1-6
cdr3_aa: CASSPGTGGSKSPLHF
cdr3_nt: TGTGCCAGCAGCCCCGGGACAGGGGGCTCAAAATCACCCCTCCACTTT

v_call: TRBV6-6
d_call: NA
clone_size: once
j_call: TRBJ2-2
cdr3_aa: CASSYSEGGGTGELFF
cdr3_nt: TGTGCCAGCAGTTACTCAGAGGGGGGGGGCACCGGGGAGCTGTTTTTT

v_call: TRBV4-2
d_call: TRBD2
clone_size: NA
j_call: TRBJ2-5
cdr3_aa: CASSQDVAGGTRKAQYF
cdr3_nt: TGTGCCAGCAGCCAAGATGTGGCGGGGGGGACTCGGAAGGCCCAGTACTTC

v_call: TRBV5-4
d_call: NA
clone_size: few
j_call: TRBJ2-6
cdr3_aa: CASSLDSFSGANVLTF
cdr3_nt: TGTGCCAGCAGCTTGGACAGCTTCTCTGGGGCCAACGTCCTGACTTTC

v_call: TRBV30
d_call: NA
clone_size: NA
j_call: TRBJ1-2
cdr3_aa: CAWSHRVRAGNGYTF
cdr3_nt: TGTGCCTGGAGTCACCGGGTTCGGGCAGGGAACGGCTACACCTTC

v_call: TRBV7-6
d_call: NA
clone_size: NA
j_call: TRBJ2-7
cdr3_aa: CASSPGDEQYF
cdr3_nt: TGTGCCAGCAGCCCAGGGGACGAGCAGTACTTC

v_call: TRBV6-5
d_call: TRBD1
clone_size: NA
j_call: TRBJ1-5
cdr3_aa: CASSYSRDRNQPQHF
cdr3_nt: TGTGCCAGCAGTTACTCGAGGGACAGAAATCAGCCCCAGCATTTT

v_call: TRBV18
d_call: NA
clone_size: few
j_call: TRBJ1-2
cdr3_aa: CASSPPQGPRYGYTF
cdr3_nt: TGTGCCAGCTCACCACCTCAGGGGCCGCGCTATGGCTACACCTTC

v_call: TRBV27
d_call: NA
clone_size: NA
j_call: TRBJ2-4
cdr3_aa: CASSPPGLGAKNIQYF
cdr3_nt: TGTGCCAGCAGTCCCCCAGGGCTAGGGGCCAAAAACATTCAGTACTTC

v_call: TRBV5-6
d_call: NA
clone_size: NA
j_call: TRBJ2-1
cdr3_aa: CASSLAGADNNEQFF
cdr3_nt: TGTGCCAGCAGCTTGGCCGGAGCAGATAACAATGAGCAGTTCTTC

v_call: TRBV6-5
d_call: TRBD2
clone_size: NA
j_call: TRBJ2-1
cdr3_aa: CASSSSGTIEQFF
cdr3_nt: TGTGCCAGCAGCTCATCGGGGACTATTGAGCAGTTCTTC